This T cell receptor beta chain came from a study of PD-1 blockade in classical Hodgkin lymphoma. This CDR3 contains 12 residues. The sample's time point: cycle 4 day 1 (C4D1), after five to seven weeks of nivolumab. The patients all showed relapse after autologous stem cell transplantation, while their brentuximab vedotin exposure varied. The data were produced by immunoSEQ multiplex PCR, yet TCRdb's version contains in-frame clones alone and is incomplete. The sample shows 21,000 or so clones, about 85% of them seen only once. V gene TRBV12-2 combines with J gene TRBJ2-1; the table's D call of TRBD2 was not tested on the DNA. TRBV12-2 is assigned pseudogene status. The sample in question was peripheral blood mononuclear cells (PBMCs), obtained before the fourth cycle of nivolumab. This sequence originates from a human donor with classical Hodgkin lymphoma. The CDR3 coding sequence is TGTGCAAGTCGCTTGGGGGGCAATGAGCAGTTCTTC. Protein sequence: CASRLGGNEQFF.